This TCR beta chain was sequenced in a study of blood T cell repertoires in COVID-19. This CDR3 is built from 15 residues. Trimming cost V 2 bases and J 4 bases; bases outside gene matches: 6. Germline values: CDR1 MNHEY, CDR2 SVGAGI. Clones were read by immunoSEQ multiplex PCR, and TCRdb kept only the in-frame ones, dropping some. The repertoire holds more than 200,000 clones, around 82% seen once, with less than 8% in the top ten. Sequencing used PBMCs or T cells enriched from blood (not recorded which). The source is a woman between 40 and 55 years old with acute COVID-19. The V call is TRBV6-5, the J call TRBJ2-7; the match to TRBD1 covers 9 bases. The CDR3 nucleotides are TGTGCCAGCAGTTACCACAACAGGGGGCCATACGAGCAGTACTTC. Translation: CASSYHNRGPYEQYF.